This T cell receptor beta chain was found in a study of shared clonotypes between healthy human individuals. Looking at the study overall: For every donor, three CD4 naive, three CD4 memory, two CD8 naive and one CD8 memory plates were used.

The study ran the assay at deep level. Generated by immunoSEQ multiplex PCR, the TCRdb table keeps only in-frame clones and is missing some. Here the sample spans about 1 million clones, more than 75% being singletons. With regard to this clone: As yet, its antigen is unknown.

General study points: Clonotypes not shared had lower generation probabilities than those common to all four donors.

The sequencing input was memory CD4+ T cells from PBMCs. Subset reported: CD45RA-negative fraction. The sequence derives from a man aged 18 to 30 in good health. Some clones in this sample may be carry-over from other donors' samples.

CDR3 DNA: TGTGCCAGCAGTCGAAGACTAGCGGGTAACCAAGAGACCCAGTACTTC. As protein: CASSRRLAGNQETQYF. The rearrangement uses TRBV5-4 and TRBJ2-5; 10 bases fit TRBD2. The V and J ends lost 5 bases and 0 bases, in that order; junction bases with no gene match: 7. CDR1 and CDR2 (germline): SGHNT, YYREEE (reference sequence). This CDR3 has 16 residues. The variable domain in full, with the rest retrieved from reference TRBV5-4 and TRBJ2-5, is ETGVTQSPTHLIKTRGQQVTLRCSSQSGHNTVSWYQQALGQGPQFIFQYYREEENGRGNFPPRFSGLQFPNYSSELNVNALELDDSALYLCASSRRLAGNQETQYFGPGTRLLVL.